A selection of T cell receptor beta chains follows, all from one sample in a study of cytomegalovirus exposure and HLA in healthy donors. Using immunoSEQ multiplex PCR, the repertoire was profiled, and TCRdb retains in-frame clones only, with some absent. The sample holds fewer than 150,000 clones, about 90% seen once. Sequencing input: PBMCs. These receptors all come from a man younger than 45 in good health and CMV-seronegative. Both conserved end residues are part of each CDR3. D genes are given only for firm matches. Not all rows give a size; the values are once, few, many and, for expanded clones, a class.

clone size: .; V gene: TRBV18; D gene: TRBD1; J gene: TRBJ2-2; CDR3 DNA: TGTGCCAGCTCACCGGACAGGGCGAACACCGGGGAGCTGTTTTTT; CDR3 protein: CASSPDRANTGELFF
clone size: .; V gene: TRBV29-1; D gene: .; J gene: TRBJ1-1; CDR3 DNA: TGCAGCGTTGGGGGGGGCCAGATGGCTTTCTTT; CDR3 protein: CSVGGGQMAFF
clone size: .; V gene: TRBV10-3; D gene: .; J gene: TRBJ2-2; CDR3 DNA: TGTGCCATCAGTGATGGGGCAGTCACCGGGGAGCTGTTTTTT; CDR3 protein: CAISDGAVTGELFF
clone size: .; V gene: TRBV4-2; D gene: TRBD2; J gene: TRBJ2-1; CDR3 DNA: TGTGCCAGCAGCCAAGGTCCCCTAGCGGGAGGCTACAATGAGCAGTTCTTC; CDR3 protein: CASSQGPLAGGYNEQFF
clone size: .; V gene: TRBV6-6; D gene: .; J gene: TRBJ1-4; CDR3 DNA: TGTGCCAGCAGTTACATTGGACAAACCAATGAAAAACTGTTTTTT; CDR3 protein: CASSYIGQTNEKLFF
clone size: .; V gene: TRBV5-1; D gene: TRBD1; J gene: TRBJ2-1; CDR3 DNA: TGCGCCAGCAGCCCGGGACAGGGAGGAAATGAGCAGTTCTTC; CDR3 protein: CASSPGQGGNEQFF
clone size: .; V gene: TRBV29-1; D gene: TRBD1; J gene: TRBJ2-7; CDR3 DNA: TGCAGCGGGGACAGGGGGGGCGAGCAGTACTTC; CDR3 protein: CSGDRGGEQYF
clone size: .; V gene: TRBV9; D gene: .; J gene: TRBJ1-4; CDR3 DNA: TGTGCCAGCAGCCCCCGACAGAATAATGAAAAACTGTTTTTT; CDR3 protein: CASSPRQNNEKLFF
clone size: .; V gene: TRBV5-1; D gene: .; J gene: TRBJ2-1; CDR3 DNA: TGCGCCAGCAGCTTGGCCGCGGTGGGAGAGTATAATGAGCAGTTCTTC; CDR3 protein: CASSLAAVGEYNEQFF
clone size: .; V gene: TRBV4-1; D gene: TRBD2; J gene: TRBJ2-2; CDR3 DNA: TGCGCCAGCAGCCACCGTAGCGGGGATGCAGGGGAGCTGTTTTTT; CDR3 protein: CASSHRSGDAGELFF
clone size: .; V gene: TRBV7-6; D gene: TRBD2; J gene: TRBJ2-2; CDR3 DNA: TGTGCCAGCAGTCGGGACTATCTAGCCCCAACGAACACCGGGGAGCTGTTTTTT; CDR3 protein: CASSRDYLAPTNTGELFF
clone size: .; V gene: TRBV6-5; D gene: .; J gene: TRBJ2-1; CDR3 DNA: TGTGCCAGCAGTTACGGCGGCACGGGGAACAATGAGCAGTTCTTC; CDR3 protein: CASSYGGTGNNEQFF
clone size: .; V gene: TRBV7-9; D gene: TRBD1; J gene: TRBJ2-3; CDR3 DNA: TGTGCCAGCAGCTTTGGGACAGGCACAGATACGCAGTATTTT; CDR3 protein: CASSFGTGTDTQYF
clone size: .; V gene: TRBV6-1; D gene: .; J gene: TRBJ2-1; CDR3 DNA: TGTGCCAGCAGTGAAGCTAGCGGTCCCTCCTACAATGAGCAGTTCTTC; CDR3 protein: CASSEASGPSYNEQFF
clone size: .; V gene: TRBV5-5; D gene: TRBD1; J gene: TRBJ1-4; CDR3 DNA: TGTGCCAGCAGCAACAGGGGACCTAATGAAAAACTGTTTTTT; CDR3 protein: CASSNRGPNEKLFF
clone size: .; V gene: TRBV27; D gene: .; J gene: TRBJ2-7; CDR3 DNA: TGTGCCAGCAGTTACCATCGTCGCGGGCTTGACTATAGCTCCTACGAGCAGTACTTC; CDR3 protein: CASSYHRRGLDYSSYEQYF
clone size: .; V gene: TRBV20-1; D gene: .; J gene: TRBJ2-3; CDR3 DNA: TGCAGTGCTACTCACTCTAGCCGCCCGTATTTT; CDR3 protein: CSATHSSRPYF
clone size: .; V gene: TRBV7-9; D gene: TRBD1; J gene: TRBJ2-3; CDR3 DNA: TGTGCCAGCAGCTTAGGACAGGGTGAGACAGATACGCAGTATTTT; CDR3 protein: CASSLGQGETDTQYF
clone size: .; V gene: TRBV11-3; D gene: TRBD1; J gene: TRBJ1-5; CDR3 DNA: TGTGCCAGCAGCTTAGATCTGACAGGGGACGACTATAGCAATCAGCCCCAGCATTTT; CDR3 protein: CASSLDLTGDDYSNQPQHF
clone size: .; V gene: TRBV21-1; D gene: .; J gene: TRBJ2-7; CDR3 DNA: TGTGCCACCCTCAGACGGACTAACCAAAAATCGAGATTAGTATACGAGCAGTACTTC; CDR3 protein: CATLRRTNQKSRLVYEQYF
clone size: .; V gene: TRBV10-3; D gene: TRBD2; J gene: TRBJ2-5; CDR3 DNA: TGTGCCATCAGTGGGACTAGCGGGAAGCAAGAGACCCAGTACTTC; CDR3 protein: CAISGTSGKQETQYF
clone size: .; V gene: TRBV5-6; D gene: .; J gene: TRBJ2-7; CDR3 DNA: TGTGCCAGCAGCTTGAATACTCTCGCAGGGCACGAGCAGTACTTC; CDR3 protein: CASSLNTLAGHEQYF
clone size: .; V gene: TRBV4-1; D gene: .; J gene: TRBJ1-2; CDR3 DNA: TGCGCCAGCAGCCAAACAGGGTTGGATGGCTACACCTTC; CDR3 protein: CASSQTGLDGYTF
clone size: .; V gene: TRBV7-2; D gene: TRBD2; J gene: TRBJ2-1; CDR3 DNA: TGTGCCAGCAGCCTAAACCTAGGACTAGCGGGATACAATGAGCAGTTCTTC; CDR3 protein: CASSLNLGLAGYNEQFF
clone size: .; V gene: TRBV27; D gene: TRBD2; J gene: TRBJ2-3; CDR3 DNA: TGTGCCAGCAGTGTGGACGGGGGGGCAGATACGCAGTATTTT; CDR3 protein: CASSVDGGADTQYF
clone size: .; V gene: TRBV5-1; D gene: .; J gene: TRBJ1-2; CDR3 DNA: TGCGCCAGCAGCCAGGGAGGGACCGGCGGCTACACCTTC; CDR3 protein: CASSQGGTGGYTF
clone size: .; V gene: TRBV5-1; D gene: TRBD1; J gene: TRBJ1-2; CDR3 DNA: TGCGCCAGCAGCTTGGGGTCAGGGGGCGGCTACACCTTC; CDR3 protein: CASSLGSGGGYTF
clone size: .; V gene: TRBV10-2; D gene: .; J gene: TRBJ2-7; CDR3 DNA: TGCGCCAGCAGTGAGATTGCGAGAGGCTACGAGCAGTACTTC; CDR3 protein: CASSEIARGYEQYF
clone size: .; V gene: TRBV7-9; D gene: .; J gene: TRBJ2-5; CDR3 DNA: TGTGCCAGCCGTAGGAGTGGGGCGGTCCAAGAGACCCAGTACTTC; CDR3 protein: CASRRSGAVQETQYF
clone size: once; V gene: TRBV19; D gene: .; J gene: TRBJ2-7; CDR3 DNA: TGTGCCAGTAGTGCGGGACAGCGCTCCTACGAGCAGTACTTC; CDR3 protein: CASSAGQRSYEQYF
clone size: .; V gene: TRBV4-1; D gene: TRBD1; J gene: TRBJ1-5; CDR3 DNA: TGCGCCAGCAGCCCCGGGACAGGGTACCAGCCCCAGCATTTT; CDR3 protein: CASSPGTGYQPQHF
clone size: .; V gene: TRBV18; D gene: .; J gene: TRBJ1-1; CDR3 DNA: TGTGCCAGCTCACCAAACAGGGACACTGAAGCTTTCTTT; CDR3 protein: CASSPNRDTEAFF
clone size: .; V gene: TRBV2; D gene: .; J gene: TRBJ1-1; CDR3 DNA: TGTGCCACCCTAAGCGGAGGGAACACTGAAGCTTTCTTT; CDR3 protein: CATLSGGNTEAFF
clone size: .; V gene: TRBV27; D gene: .; J gene: TRBJ2-5; CDR3 DNA: TGTGCCAGCAGTCCAGCTCTTCCCCGAACTAGCCGAGGGGAGACCCAGTACTTC; CDR3 protein: CASSPALPRTSRGETQYF
clone size: few; V gene: TRBV7-3; D gene: TRBD1; J gene: TRBJ2-7; CDR3 DNA: TGTGCCAGCAGCTTATATGGGACAGCGGCCTACGAGCAGTACTTC; CDR3 protein: CASSLYGTAAYEQYF
clone size: .; V gene: TRBV7-2; D gene: TRBD1; J gene: TRBJ2-7; CDR3 DNA: TGTGCCAGCAGCCTGGGACAGGGAGTGAGGAACGAGCAGTACTTC; CDR3 protein: CASSLGQGVRNEQYF
clone size: .; V gene: TRBV4-1; D gene: TRBD1; J gene: TRBJ1-4; CDR3 DNA: TGCGCCAGCAGCCCGGGACAGGGTAGTGAAAAACTGTTTTTT; CDR3 protein: CASSPGQGSEKLFF
clone size: .; V gene: TRBV4-1; D gene: .; J gene: TRBJ2-3; CDR3 DNA: TGCGCCAGCAGCCAACCGCGGGGTTCTAGCACAGATACGCAGTATTTT; CDR3 protein: CASSQPRGSSTDTQYF
clone size: .; V gene: TRBV5-5; D gene: TRBD1; J gene: TRBJ2-7; CDR3 DNA: TGTGCCAGCAGCTCTCAGCCGACAGGGACCTACGAGCAGTACTTC; CDR3 protein: CASSSQPTGTYEQYF
clone size: .; V gene: TRBV6-1; D gene: .; J gene: TRBJ2-7; CDR3 DNA: TGTGCCAGCAGTGAACAGCAGGGCTACGAGCAGTACTTC; CDR3 protein: CASSEQQGYEQYF
clone size: .; V gene: TRBV7-2; D gene: .; J gene: TRBJ2-3; CDR3 DNA: TGTGCCAGCAGCCCCCGACTCTCCAGCGGAGGCACAGATACGCAGTATTTT; CDR3 protein: CASSPRLSSGGTDTQYF
clone size: .; V gene: TRBV18; D gene: TRBD1; J gene: TRBJ2-5; CDR3 DNA: TGTGCCAGCTCAATCCAGGGGGCGAGGGAGACCCAGTACTTC; CDR3 protein: CASSIQGARETQYF